These 2 T cell receptor beta chains were all obtained from the same sample, sequenced in a study of control samples from healthy donors and cancer patients. Profiled with immunoSEQ multiplex PCR; TCRdb holds only in-frame clones, not every one. Seen here are around 82,000 clones, about 88% observed once, and the top ten hold more than 5.5%. Sequenced: blood. The receptors derive from a man aged 50-59 years in good health.

The chain links TRBV5-1 to TRBJ2-3, with no clear D. Germline-derived CDR1 and CDR2 are SGHRS and YFSETQ. CDR3 length: 15 amino acids. V dropped 3 bases and J dropped 6 bases, with 17 bases sitting between them. The CDR3 DNA follows: TGCGCCAGCAGCTCCGCCCCAACCCAGTCGGATACGCAGTATTTT. Amino acid sequence: CASSSAPTQSDTQYF.

This chain uses TRBV2 with TRBJ1-1; the D gene is possibly TRBD1 (5 bases). The germline gives CDR1 SNHLY, CDR2 FYNNEI. The V and J ends lost 7 bases and 0 bases respectively, with 12 bases between them. This CDR3 contains 14 residues. The DNA of the CDR3 is TGTGCCAGCACAACCGGGACCTTGAACACTGAAGCTTTCTTT. It yields the protein CASTTGTLNTEAFF.